These T cell receptor beta chains were read from a single sample in a study of blood T cell repertoires in COVID-19. The assay was immunoSEQ multiplex PCR, and TCRdb's table has in-frame clones only and misses some. Here the sample spans 40,000 to 50,000 clones, 89% being singletons. The specimen was peripheral blood. These TCRs come from a human donor in a cohort sampled during active COVID-19. Both conserved end residues are part of each CDR3. A D gene is named only where the DNA matches it firmly. Expanded clones get a size class; other rows say once, few or many, or leave the size out.

-,TRBD1,TRBJ1-5,TRBV6-2/TRBV6-3,CASSYGTGNNQPQHF,TGTGCCAGCAGTTACGGGACAGGAAACAATCAGCCCCAGCATTTT
once,-,TRBJ2-3,TRBV7-8,CASSMVEGTDTQYF,TGTGCCAGCAGTATGGTCGAGGGCACAGATACGCAGTATTTT
-,TRBD2,TRBJ2-3,TRBV11-2,CASSPLRGAGGRGDTQYF,TGTGCCAGCAGCCCCCTGCGGGGCGCGGGAGGGAGGGGGGATACGCAGTATTTT
-,-,TRBJ1-1,TRBV5-6,CASSLAGEDEAFF,TGTGCCAGCAGCTTGGCGGGGGAGGATGAAGCTTTCTTT
few,-,TRBJ1-2,TRBV7-9,CASSPRGVGGIDYTF,TGTGCCAGCAGCCCCCGGGGTGTAGGGGGAATCGACTACACCTTC
once,-,TRBJ2-2,TRBV5-8,CASSRNTGYTGELFF,TGTGCCAGCAGCAGAAACACAGGGTACACCGGGGAGCTGTTTTTT
-,TRBD2,TRBJ2-5,TRBV3-1/TRBV3-2,CASSRTDGTSGGASGTQYF,TGTGCCAGCAGCCGGACAGACGGGACTAGCGGGGGGGCCTCTGGGACCCAGTACTTC
once,-,TRBJ2-7,TRBV29-1,CSVGVTGRQYF,TGCAGCGTTGGGGTCACAGGTCGGCAGTACTTC
-,-,TRBJ2-1,TRBV11-2,CASSFGPEQFF,TGTGCCAGCAGCTTCGGTCCGGAGCAGTTCTTC
-,-,TRBJ2-1,TRBV11-2,CASSLGYGGYNEQFF,TGTGCCAGCAGCTTAGGATACGGAGGGTACAATGAGCAGTTCTTC
few,-,TRBJ1-4,TRBV19,CASSTSGHRGEKLFF,TGTGCCAGTAGTACCTCGGGACACCGGGGCGAAAAACTGTTTTTT
-,TRBD2,TRBJ2-1,TRBV7-6,CASSASGGDNEQFF,TGTGCCAGCAGCGCCAGCGGGGGGGACAATGAGCAGTTCTTC
-,TRBD2,TRBJ2-5,TRBV4-1,CASSPSAGEETQYF,TGCGCCAGCAGCCCGTCGGCGGGAGAAGAGACCCAGTACTTC
-,TRBD2,TRBJ2-1,TRBV7-2,CASRSQAGRALGEQFF,TGTGCCAGCAGATCCCAAGCCGGGAGGGCCCTCGGGGAGCAGTTCTTC
few,TRBD1,TRBJ2-7,TRBV7-9,CASSSRDSTRYEQYF,TGTGCCAGCAGCTCACGGGACAGTACCCGCTACGAGCAGTACTTC
-,TRBD1,TRBJ2-7,TRBV27,CASSIRTGGGEQYF,TGTGCCAGCAGTATTCGTACAGGGGGAGGCGAGCAGTACTTC
-,-,TRBJ2-5,TRBV19,CASSTTGGRETQYF,TGTGCCAGTAGTACCACGGGGGGCCGAGAGACCCAGTACTTC
-,-,TRBJ1-4,TRBV12-5,CASGLVRVRSEKLFF,TGTGCTAGTGGTTTGGTACGGGTCCGTAGTGAAAAACTGTTTTTT
-,TRBD2,TRBJ2-7,TRBV2,CAIRVTTGGEQYF,TGTGCCATCCGCGTTACTACGGGGGGCGAGCAGTACTTC
once,-,TRBJ2-1,TRBV5-1,CASSLGGVEQFF,TGCGCCAGCAGCTTGGGTGGAGTTGAGCAGTTCTTC
-,TRBD1,TRBJ1-2,TRBV5-1,CASSFTGTDIYGYTF,TGCGCCAGCAGCTTCACCGGGACAGATATCTATGGCTACACCTTC
-,TRBD1,TRBJ1-2,TRBV4-2,CASSQSGQGDGYTF,TGTGCCAGCAGCCAATCCGGACAGGGGGATGGCTACACCTTC
once,-,TRBJ2-2,TRBV2,CASSAGRGPGELFF,TGTGCCAGCAGTGCCGGGAGGGGGCCCGGGGAGCTGTTTTTT
-,TRBD1,TRBJ2-1,TRBV5-1,CASSLAPGTGPYNEQFF,TGCGCCAGCAGCTTGGCCCCCGGGACAGGCCCCTACAATGAGCAGTTCTTC
once,TRBD2,TRBJ2-7,TRBV6-2/TRBV6-3,CASSYSGLAGVEQYF,TGTGCCAGCAGTTACTCGGGTCTAGCGGGGGTCGAGCAGTACTTC
-,TRBD1,TRBJ2-5,TRBV15,CATSSRGQAETQYF,TGTGCCACCAGCAGTAGGGGACAGGCAGAGACCCAGTACTTC
-,-,TRBJ2-3,TRBV2,CASSESGDTQYF,TGTGCCAGCAGTGAATCAGGAGATACGCAGTATTTT
-,-,TRBJ1-6,TRBV10-3,CAIRPGFGNSPLHF,TGTGCCATCCGCCCAGGGTTTGGGAATTCACCCCTCCACTTT
-,TRBD2,TRBJ2-1,TRBV5-1,CASSSSGRGDNEQFF,TGCGCCAGCAGCTCAAGCGGGAGGGGGGACAATGAGCAGTTCTTC
once,-,TRBJ2-5,TRBV9,CASSVDPGQETQYF,TGTGCCAGCAGCGTAGACCCGGGCCAAGAGACCCAGTACTTC
-,TRBD1,TRBJ2-3,TRBV7-9,CASSLSVATGGVGDTQYF,TGTGCCAGCAGCTTATCCGTGGCGACAGGGGGCGTGGGGGATACGCAGTATTTT
once,TRBD1,TRBJ2-4,TRBV6-2/TRBV6-3,CASSPRQGVKNIQYF,TGTGCCAGCAGCCCACGGCAGGGGGTGAAAAACATTCAGTACTTC
-,-,TRBJ2-3,TRBV19,CASSTWGGLADTQYF,TGTGCCAGTAGTACATGGGGGGGGCTGGCCGATACGCAGTATTTT
-,TRBD2,TRBJ2-3,TRBV30,CAWTTIGTSVDTQYF,TGTGCCTGGACGACAATCGGGACTAGCGTAGATACGCAGTATTTT
-,-,TRBJ2-7,TRBV9,CASSVGAQTYEQYF,TGTGCCAGCAGCGTAGGGGCGCAAACCTACGAGCAGTACTTC
-,-,TRBJ1-5,TRBV6-6,CASSSVDSGQPQHF,TGTGCCAGCAGTTCCGTCGACAGTGGCCAGCCCCAGCATTTT
medium-sized,-,TRBJ2-7,TRBV27,CASSSFAGYEQYF,TGTGCCAGCAGTTCCTTCGCGGGTTACGAGCAGTACTTC
-,-,TRBJ1-4,TRBV4-2,CASSQVVAGSEGGEKLFF,TGTGCCAGCAGCCAAGTGGTGGCAGGGTCGGAGGGCGGTGAAAAACTGTTTTTT
-,-,TRBJ1-6,TRBV5-4,CASSPTSSYNSPLHF,TGTGCCAGCAGTCCTACGAGCTCCTATAATTCACCCCTCCACTTT
-,-,TRBJ1-1,TRBV19,CASRWGEATEAFF,TGTGCCAGTAGATGGGGGGAGGCGACTGAAGCTTTCTTT
once,-,TRBJ1-1,TRBV20-1,CSARVVSAFF,TGCAGTGCTAGAGTGGTTAGTGCTTTCTTT
-,-,TRBJ1-5,TRBV6-1,CASSEVGLDSSQPQHF,TGTGCCAGCAGTGAAGTAGGTTTGGACAGCTCTCAGCCCCAGCATTTT
-,TRBD2,TRBJ2-3,TRBV9,CASSFIAGGPTDTQYF,TGTGCCAGCAGCTTTATAGCGGGGGGGCCAACAGATACGCAGTATTTT
-,-,TRBJ2-3,TRBV6-2/TRBV6-3,CASSYEVAGDTQYF,TGTGCCAGCAGTTACGAGGTAGCTGGAGATACGCAGTATTTT
-,-,TRBJ1-2,TRBV9,CASSSDLRVTNYGYTF,TGTGCCAGCAGCTCCGATCTGCGAGTAACCAACTATGGCTACACCTTC
-,-,TRBJ1-2,TRBV23-1,CASSQAGTLNYGYTF,TGCGCCAGCAGTCAAGCAGGAACGCTTAACTATGGCTACACCTTC
-,-,TRBJ2-3,TRBV7-8,CASSMGLITDTQYF,TGTGCCAGCAGCATGGGACTGATCACAGATACGCAGTATTTT
-,-,TRBJ2-1,TRBV4-3,CASSQDGSGSSYNEQFF,TGCGCCAGCAGCCAAGATGGAAGCGGTTCCTCATACAATGAGCAGTTCTTC
-,-,TRBJ2-2,TRBV9,CASSVGRAGGELFF,TGTGCCAGCAGCGTAGGCCGGGCGGGCGGGGAGCTGTTTTTT